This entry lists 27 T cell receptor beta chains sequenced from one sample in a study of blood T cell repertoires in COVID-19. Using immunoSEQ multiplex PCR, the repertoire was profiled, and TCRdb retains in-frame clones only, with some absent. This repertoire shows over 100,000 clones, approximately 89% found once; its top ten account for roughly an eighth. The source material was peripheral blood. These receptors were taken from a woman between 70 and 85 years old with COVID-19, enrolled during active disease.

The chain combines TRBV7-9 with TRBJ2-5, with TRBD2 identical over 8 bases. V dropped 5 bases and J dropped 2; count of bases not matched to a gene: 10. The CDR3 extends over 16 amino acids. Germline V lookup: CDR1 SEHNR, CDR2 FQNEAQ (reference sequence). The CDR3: CASSRAGGGRQETQYF. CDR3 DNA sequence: TGTGCCAGCAGCCGGGCGGGGGGAGGCCGACAAGAGACCCAGTACTTC.

CDR3 coding DNA: TGTGCCAGCAGCCAATACAGGGGAAATTCACCCCTCCACTTT. Amino acid sequence: CASSQYRGNSPLHF. The chain couples TRBV3-1 (or the pseudogene TRBV3-2) to TRBJ1-6, with TRBD1 matching over 7 bases. The CDR3 runs to 14 residues. Germline V gene lookup returns CDR1 LGHDT and CDR2 YNNKEL (reference sequence). The V segment lost 2 bases and the J segment 7 bases; nucleotides outside the gene matches: 2.

CDR3 in DNA: TGTGCCAGCAGCTTAGAGGGGGCCGGTGGCTACACCTTC. It encodes CASSLEGAGGYTF. J is TRBJ1-2 and V is TRBV11-2; tentatively, D is TRBD1 (6 bases). CDR3 length equals 13 residues. The germline gives CDR1 SGHAT, CDR2 FQNNGV. Trimming removed 0 bases from V and 7 bases from J, with 9 bases in between.

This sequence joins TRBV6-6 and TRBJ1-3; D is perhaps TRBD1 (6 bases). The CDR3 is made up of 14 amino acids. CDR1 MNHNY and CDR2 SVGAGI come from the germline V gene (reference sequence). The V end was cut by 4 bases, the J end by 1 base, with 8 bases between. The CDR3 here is CASSWTVSGNTIYF. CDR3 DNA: TGTGCCAGCAGTTGGACAGTATCTGGAAACACCATATATTTT.

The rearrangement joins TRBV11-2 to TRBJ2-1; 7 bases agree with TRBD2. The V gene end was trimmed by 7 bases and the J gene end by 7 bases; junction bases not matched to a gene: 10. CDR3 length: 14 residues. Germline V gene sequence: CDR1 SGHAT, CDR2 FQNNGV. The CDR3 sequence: CASTRPTSRNEQFF. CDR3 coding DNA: TGTGCCAGCACCCGACCGACTAGCAGGAATGAGCAGTTCTTC.

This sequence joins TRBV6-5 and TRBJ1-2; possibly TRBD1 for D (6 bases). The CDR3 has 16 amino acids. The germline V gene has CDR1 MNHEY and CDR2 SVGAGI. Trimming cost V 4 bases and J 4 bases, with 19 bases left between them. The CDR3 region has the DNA TGTGCCAGCAGTTTAGGGGGGGGGCTGCGGATCTATGGCTACACCTTC. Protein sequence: CASSLGGGLRIYGYTF.

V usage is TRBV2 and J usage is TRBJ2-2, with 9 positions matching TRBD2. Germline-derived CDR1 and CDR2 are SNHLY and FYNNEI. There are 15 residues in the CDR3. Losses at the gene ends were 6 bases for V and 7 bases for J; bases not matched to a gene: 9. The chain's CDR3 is CASSPQLAGIGELFF. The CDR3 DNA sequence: TGTGCCAGCAGCCCCCAGCTAGCGGGGATCGGGGAGCTGTTTTTT.

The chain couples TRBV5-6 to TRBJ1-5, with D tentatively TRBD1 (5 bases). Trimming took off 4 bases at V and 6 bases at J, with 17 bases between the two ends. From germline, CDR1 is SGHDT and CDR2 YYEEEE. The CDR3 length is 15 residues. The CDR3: CASSLGRGELQPQHF. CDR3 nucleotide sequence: TGTGCCAGCAGCCTGGGACGGGGGGAGCTTCAGCCCCAGCATTTT.

The CDR3 nucleotides are TGTGCCAGCAGTGAAGCTTTTCAACTCCGCGAGCAGTACTTC. Its protein is CASSEAFQLREQYF. The genes are TRBV6-1 and TRBJ2-7; no firm D call. This CDR3 region has 14 residues. The ends were cut back, 0 bases at V and 6 bases at J, with 12 bases in the middle. The germline V gene encodes CDR1 MNHNS and CDR2 SASEGT.

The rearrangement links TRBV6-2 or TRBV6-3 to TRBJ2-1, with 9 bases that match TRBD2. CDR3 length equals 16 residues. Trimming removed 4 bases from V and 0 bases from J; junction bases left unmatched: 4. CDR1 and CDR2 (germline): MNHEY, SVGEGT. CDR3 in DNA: TGTGCCAGCAGTTTCGGACTAGCGTTCTCCTACAATGAGCAGTTCTTC. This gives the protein CASSFGLAFSYNEQFF.

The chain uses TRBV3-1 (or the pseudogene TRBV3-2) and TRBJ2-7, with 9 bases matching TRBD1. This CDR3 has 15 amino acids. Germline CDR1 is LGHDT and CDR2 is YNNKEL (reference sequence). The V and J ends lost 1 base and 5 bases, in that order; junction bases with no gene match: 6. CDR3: CASSQAGTGNHEQYF. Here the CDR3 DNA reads TGTGCCAGCAGCCAAGCCGGGACAGGGAACCACGAGCAGTACTTC.

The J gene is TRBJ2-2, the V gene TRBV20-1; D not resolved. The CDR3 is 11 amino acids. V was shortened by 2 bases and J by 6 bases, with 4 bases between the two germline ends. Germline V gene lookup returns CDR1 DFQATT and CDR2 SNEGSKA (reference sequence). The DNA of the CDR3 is TGCAGTGCTAGATCCGCCGGGGAGCTGTTTTTT. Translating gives CSARSAGELFF.

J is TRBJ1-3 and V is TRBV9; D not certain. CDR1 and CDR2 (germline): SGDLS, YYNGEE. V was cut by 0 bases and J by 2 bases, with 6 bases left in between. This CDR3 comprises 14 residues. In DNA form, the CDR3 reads TGTGCCAGCAGCGTAGCTAGCGCTGGAAACACCATATATTTT. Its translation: CASSVASAGNTIYF.

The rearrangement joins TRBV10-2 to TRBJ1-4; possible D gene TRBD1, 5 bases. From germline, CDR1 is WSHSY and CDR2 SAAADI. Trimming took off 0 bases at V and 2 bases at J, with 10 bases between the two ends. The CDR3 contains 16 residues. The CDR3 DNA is TGCGCCAGCAGTGAGTCCCTCGGGGGTACTAATGAAAAACTGTTTTTT. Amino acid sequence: CASSESLGGTNEKLFF.

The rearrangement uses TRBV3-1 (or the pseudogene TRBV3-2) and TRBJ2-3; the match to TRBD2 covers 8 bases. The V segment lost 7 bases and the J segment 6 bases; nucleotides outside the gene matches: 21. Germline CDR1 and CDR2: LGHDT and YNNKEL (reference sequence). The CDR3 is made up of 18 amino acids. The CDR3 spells CASTGGALAGTGVDTQYF. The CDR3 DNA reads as TGTGCCAGCACTGGGGGGGCTTTAGCGGGGACCGGGGTGGATACGCAGTATTTT.

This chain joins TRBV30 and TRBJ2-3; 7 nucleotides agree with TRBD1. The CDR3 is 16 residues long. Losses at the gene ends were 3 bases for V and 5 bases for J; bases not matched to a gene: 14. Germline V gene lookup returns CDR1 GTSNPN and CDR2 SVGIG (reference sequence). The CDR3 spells CAWSPPTGERIDTQYF. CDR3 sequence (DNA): TGTGCCTGGAGCCCACCAACAGGGGAACGGATAGATACGCAGTATTTT.

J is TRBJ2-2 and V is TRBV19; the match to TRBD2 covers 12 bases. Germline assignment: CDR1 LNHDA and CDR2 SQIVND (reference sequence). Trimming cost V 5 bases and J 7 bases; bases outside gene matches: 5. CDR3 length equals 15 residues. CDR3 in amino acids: CASSPSGGADGELFF. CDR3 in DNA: TGTGCCAGTAGTCCTAGCGGGGGGGCAGACGGGGAGCTGTTTTTT.

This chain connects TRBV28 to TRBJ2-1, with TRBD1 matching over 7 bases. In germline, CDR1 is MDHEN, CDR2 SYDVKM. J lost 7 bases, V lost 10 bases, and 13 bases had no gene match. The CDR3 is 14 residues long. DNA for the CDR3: TGTGCCACACCCGCCCCCGGGACAGCTAATGAGCAGTTCTTC. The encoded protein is CATPAPGTANEQFF. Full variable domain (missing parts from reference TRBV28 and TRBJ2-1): DVKVTQSSRYLVKRTGEKVFLECVQDMDHENMFWYRQDPGLGLRLIYFSYDVKMKEKGDIPEGYSVSREKKERFSLILESASTNQTSMYLCATPAPGTANEQFFGPGTRLTVL.

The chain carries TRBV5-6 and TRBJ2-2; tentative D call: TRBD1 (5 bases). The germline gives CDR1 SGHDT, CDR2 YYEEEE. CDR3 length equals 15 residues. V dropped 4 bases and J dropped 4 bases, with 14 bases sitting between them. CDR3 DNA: TGTGCCAGCAGCCCAGGGCGGTTCAGCACCGGGGAGCTGTTTTTT. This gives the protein CASSPGRFSTGELFF.

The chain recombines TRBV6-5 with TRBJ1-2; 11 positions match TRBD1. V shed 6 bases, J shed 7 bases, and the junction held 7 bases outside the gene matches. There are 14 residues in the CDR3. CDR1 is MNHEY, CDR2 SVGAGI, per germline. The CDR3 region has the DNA TGTGCCAGCAGACGGACAGGGGGCTTGGTTGGCTACACCTTC. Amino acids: CASRRTGGLVGYTF.

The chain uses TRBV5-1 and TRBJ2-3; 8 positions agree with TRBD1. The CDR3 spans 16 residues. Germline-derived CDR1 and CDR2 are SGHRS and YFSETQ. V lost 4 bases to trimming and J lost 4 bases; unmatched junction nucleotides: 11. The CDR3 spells CASSPQGRGQADTQYF. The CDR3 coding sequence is TGCGCCAGCAGCCCCCAAGGCAGGGGGCAAGCAGATACGCAGTATTTT.

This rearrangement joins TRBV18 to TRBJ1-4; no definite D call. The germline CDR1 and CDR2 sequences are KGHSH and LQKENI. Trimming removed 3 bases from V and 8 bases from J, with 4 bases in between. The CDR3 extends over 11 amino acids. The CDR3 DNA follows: TGTGCCAGCTCACCCCAAGAAAAACTGTTTTTT. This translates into CASSPQEKLFF.

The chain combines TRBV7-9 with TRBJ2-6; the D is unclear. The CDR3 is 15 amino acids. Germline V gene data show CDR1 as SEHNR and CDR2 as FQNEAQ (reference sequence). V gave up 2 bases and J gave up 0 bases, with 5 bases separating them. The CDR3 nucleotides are TGTGCCAGCAGCTTATGGGCCTCTGGGGCCAACGTCCTGACTTTC. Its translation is CASSLWASGANVLTF.

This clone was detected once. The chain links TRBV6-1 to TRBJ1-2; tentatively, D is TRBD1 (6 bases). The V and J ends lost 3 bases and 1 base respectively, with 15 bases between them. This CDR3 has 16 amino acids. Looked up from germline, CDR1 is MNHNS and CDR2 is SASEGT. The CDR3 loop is CASSDTGLTINYGYTF. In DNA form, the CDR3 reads TGTGCCAGCAGTGACACAGGGTTAACCATTAACTATGGCTACACCTTC.

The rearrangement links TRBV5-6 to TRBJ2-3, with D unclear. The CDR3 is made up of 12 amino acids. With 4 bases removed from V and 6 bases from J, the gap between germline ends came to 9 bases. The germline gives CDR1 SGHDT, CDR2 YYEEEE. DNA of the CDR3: TGTGCCAGCAGCCCACTCGGGGATACGCAGTATTTT. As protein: CASSPLGDTQYF.

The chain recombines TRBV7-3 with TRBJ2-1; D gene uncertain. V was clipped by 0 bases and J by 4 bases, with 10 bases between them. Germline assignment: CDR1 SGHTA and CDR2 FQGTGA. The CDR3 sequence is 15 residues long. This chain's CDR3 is CASSLTISSYNEQFF. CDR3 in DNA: TGTGCCAGCAGCTTAACGATTAGCTCTTACAATGAGCAGTTCTTC.

CDR3 nucleotide sequence: TGTGCCAGTGGCGGGGGGTCGCCTGGGACGCAGTATTTT. Protein sequence: CASGGGSPGTQYF. The genes are TRBV19 and TRBJ2-3; 8 positions match TRBD2. There are 13 residues in the CDR3. J lost 9 bases, V lost 8 bases, and 10 bases had no gene match. From germline, CDR1 is LNHDA and CDR2 SQIVND (reference sequence).